The rows below give T cell receptor beta chains drawn from one sample of a study of CD8+CD57+ T cells in acquired aplastic anemia. TCRdb reprocessed the reads via MiXCR and lists one record per CDR3 protein. Here the sample spans 400,000 to 600,000 distinct CDR3 sequences, less than 35% being singletons. Sequenced sample: sorted CD4+, CD8+, or CD8+CD57+ T cells (not recorded which) from PBMCs. The receptors originated from a human donor with aplastic anemia. Each CDR3 is given with its conserved first and last residue. Fields, in order: clone size, D gene, V gene, J gene, CDR3 protein, CDR3 DNA. The D gene is left open where the match is weak. Only part of the rows carry a size: once, few, many, or a class if the clone is expanded.

>few|TRBD1|TRBV11-2|TRBJ1-5
CASSSSRDRHSNQPQHF
TGTGCCAGCAGTTCCAGCCGGGACAGACATAGCAATCAGCCCCAGCATTTT
>NA|NA|TRBV15|TRBJ1-2
CATSRDQGAAGHGYTF
TGTGCCACCAGCAGAGATCAAGGGGCCGCCGGCCACGGCTACACCTTC
>NA|TRBD2|TRBV20-1|TRBJ2-2
CSARDRGSGANTGELFF
TGCAGTGCTAGAGATCGTGGGAGCGGGGCGAACACCGGGGAGCTGTTTTTT
>NA|NA|TRBV25-1|TRBJ2-2
CASRPRSATGFNTGELFF
TGTGCCAGCAGGCCTAGATCCGCAACAGGGTTTAACACCGGGGAGCTGTTTTTT
>NA|TRBD1|TRBV11-2|TRBJ1-6
CASSLGGQGVLNSPPHF
TGTGCCAGCAGCTTAGGCGGACAGGGGGTATTAAATTCACCCCCCCACTTT
>many|NA|TRBV7-2|TRBJ2-7
CASSSAGTLSSYEQYF
TGTGCCAGCAGCTCGGCTGGGACTCTCAGCTCCTACGAGCAGTACTTC
>NA|NA|TRBV19|TRBJ2-2
CASSSQFLRSTGELFF
TGTGCCAGTAGTAGTCAATTTCTCAGGAGCACCGGGGAGCTGTTTTTT
>NA|TRBD2|TRBV20-1|TRBJ2-3
CSARDFVRTSGRDTQYF
TGCAGTGCTAGAGACTTCGTCAGGACTAGCGGGAGGGATACGCAGTATTTT
>NA|NA|TRBV4-2|TRBJ2-2
CASSQELLNTGELFF
TGTGCCAGCAGCCAAGAACTCCTGAACACCGGGGAGCTGTTTTTT
>NA|TRBD2|TRBV29-1|TRBJ2-5
CSFGTSGGEETQYF
TGCAGCTTTGGGACTAGCGGGGGGGAAGAGACCCAGTACTTC
>NA|NA|TRBV24-1|TRBJ2-3
CATQSKGLVDTQYF
TGTGCCACCCAGAGTAAGGGTTTGGTTGATACGCAGTATTTT
>many|TRBD1|TRBV19|TRBJ2-5
CASRPGQKPLETQYF
TGTGCCAGTAGACCGGGACAGAAACCCCTAGAGACCCAGTACTTC
>many|NA|TRBV7-9|TRBJ2-7
CASSFPSGTRPYEQYF
TGTGCCAGCAGCTTCCCCTCCGGGACAAGGCCCTACGAGCAGTACTTC
>many|NA|TRBV7-9|TRBJ2-7
CASSPPGSGHEQYF
TGTGCCAGCAGCCCCCCTGGTTCGGGCCACGAGCAGTACTTC
>NA|NA|TRBV7-8|TRBJ2-3
CASSPIWGRGTDTQYF
TGTGCCAGCAGCCCAATTTGGGGGCGGGGCACAGATACGCAGTATTTT
>NA|TRBD1|TRBV10-3|TRBJ2-7
CAISAPGTGYAYEQYF
TGTGCCATCAGTGCCCCAGGGACAGGGTATGCCTACGAGCAGTACTTC
>few|NA|TRBV6-5|TRBJ1-2
CASSYTFRGGYTF
TGTGCCAGCAGTTACACTTTTCGGGGAGGCTACACCTTC
>NA|NA|TRBV20-1|TRBJ2-1
CSAPVVLDEQFF
TGCAGTGCGCCGGTAGTTCTCGATGAGCAGTTCTTC